These 5 T cell receptor beta chains were sequenced from one sample in a study of tumor and adjacent non-tumor tissue in lung cancer. A modified ARM-PCR protocol with three rounds of nested PCR amplified TCRbeta. TCRdb re-derived calls from the multiplex PCR reads in MiXCR, one entry per CDR3 protein. The sample has about 200,000 distinct CDR3 sequences, about 71% seen once. RNA was extracted from bulk tissue without any cell sorting. The source material was lung tumor tissue. These TCRs come from a man aged 55 to 70 with non-small cell lung cancer.

To note about this clonotype: A junction boundary mismatches the germline segment, possibly from a read error. The chain joins TRBV4-1 to TRBJ2-1; the D call may be TRBD1 or TRBD2 (6 bases each). In germline, CDR1 is MGHRA, CDR2 YSYEKL. This CDR3 has 16 amino acids. In DNA form, the CDR3 reads TGCGTCAGCGGCCAAGATGACCGAGGGGGGTACAATGAGCAATTCTTC. This encodes CVSGQDDRGGYNEQFF.

A note on this clonotype: Being one base from a much bigger clone, this may be a read error. This chain joins TRBV29-1 and TRBJ1-2; possibly TRBD1 for D (6 bases). The CDR3 consists of 13 residues. From germline, CDR1 is SQVTM and CDR2 ANQGSEA. CDR3 sequence: CIGGDNRDDGYTF. For the CDR3, the DNA is TGCATCGGGGGCGATAACAGGGATGATGGCTACACCTTC.

This chain connects TRBV5-1 to TRBJ2-3; D is possibly TRBD1 (7 bases). CDR3 length equals 15 residues. Looked up from germline, CDR1 is SGHRS and CDR2 is YFSETQ. The V and J ends lost 2 bases and 1 base respectively, with 11 bases between them. CDR3 coding DNA: TGCGCCAGCAGCTTCGGCAGGGGGGGCACAGATACGCAGTATTTT. Translated, it gives CASSFGRGGTDTQYF.

About this clonotype itself: Germline and junction disagree at one end, which may indicate a read error. This chain links TRBV20-1 with TRBJ2-1, with 12 nucleotides matching TRBD1. CDR3 length equals 18 residues. Germline CDR1 is DFQATT and CDR2 is SNEGSKA (reference sequence). The CDR3 DNA sequence: TGCAGAGCTCTGGGGGACAGGGGGCTGACAGGGACCTACAATGAGCAATTCTTC. Amino acid sequence: CRALGDRGLTGTYNEQFF.

As for this clonotype: This likely comes from a read error, as the CDR3 has no conserved phenylalanine or tryptophan at its end. The rearrangement joins TRBV11-2 to TRBJ1-6; D gene ambiguous. This CDR3 contains 21 residues. The germline CDR1 and CDR2 sequences are SGHAT and FQNNGV. The germline V and J ends were trimmed by 2 bases and 4 bases, with 27 bases remaining between them. The CDR3, as DNA: TGTGCCAGCAGCTTATTACCCACCACTAGTTTAGGCGATTCATATAATTCACCCCTCCACATT. Its protein product is CASSLLPTTSLGDSYNSPLHI.